The present entry profiles one T cell receptor beta chain with its context. Its cognate antigen is unknown. This sample was included in a study of OX40 agonist ivuxolimab in advanced cancers. Study overall: The treatment was a fully human IgG2 OX40 agonist, ivuxolimab. Ivuxolimab was delivered to patients intravenously every 2 weeks at doses spanning 0.01 to 10 mg/kg.

Deletions cut 2 bases from V and 7 bases from J, with 11 bases between. Germline assignment: CDR1 MNHEY and CDR2 SVGAGI. The CDR3 sequence is 13 residues long. Profiling relied on immunoSEQ multiplex PCR, and the TCRdb table lists in-frame clones only, not all of them. Of roughly 60,000 clones listed, around 84% are singletons. Findings of the study overall: Clonal expansion in partial responders at 0.1-3.0 mg/kg ranked among the lowest. With doses of 0.1 to 3.0 mg/kg, CD4+ and CD8+ blood T cells had undergone clonal expansion by week 6.

This chain connects TRBV6-5 to TRBJ1-1; D unclear. Sequenced material: CD4+ or CD8+ T cells sorted from blood, taken in a trial of the OX40 agonist ivuxolimab. The receptor was isolated from an adult with an advanced solid tumor such as melanoma, head and neck, liver or kidney cancer. The CDR3 bases are TGTGCCAGCAGTTACGAGGGTATGGGTGAAGCTTTCTTT. Amino acids: CASSYEGMGEAFF.